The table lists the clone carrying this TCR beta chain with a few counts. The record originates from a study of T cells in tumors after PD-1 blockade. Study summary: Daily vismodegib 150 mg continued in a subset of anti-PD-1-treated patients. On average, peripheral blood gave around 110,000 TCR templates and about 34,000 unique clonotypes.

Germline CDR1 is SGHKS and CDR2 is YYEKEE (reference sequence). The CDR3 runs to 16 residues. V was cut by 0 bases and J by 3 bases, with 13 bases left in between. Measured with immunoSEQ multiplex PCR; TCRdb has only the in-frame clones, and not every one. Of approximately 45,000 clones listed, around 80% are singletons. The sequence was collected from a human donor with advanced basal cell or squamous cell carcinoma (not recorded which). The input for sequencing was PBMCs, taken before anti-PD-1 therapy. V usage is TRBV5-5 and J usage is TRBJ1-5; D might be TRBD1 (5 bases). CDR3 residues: CASSLEAGLPNQPQHF. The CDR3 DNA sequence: TGTGCCAGCAGCTTGGAGGCAGGGCTTCCCAATCAGCCCCAGCATTTT. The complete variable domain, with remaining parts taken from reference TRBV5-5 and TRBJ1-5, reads DAGVTQSPTHLIKTRGQQVTLRCSPISGHKSVSWYQQVLGQGPQFIFQYYEKEERGRGNFPDRFSARQFPNYSSELNVNALLLGDSALYLCASSLEAGLPNQPQHFGDGTRLSIL.